This T cell receptor (beta chain) was profiled in a study of cytomegalovirus exposure and HLA in healthy donors. Study-level points and caveats: TRBV6-2, TRBV6-3 and other indistinguishable V segments were excluded.

PCR primers comprised 60 Vbeta and 13 Jbeta primers. Sequencing used immunoSEQ multiplex PCR; TCRdb keeps in-frame clones, though not all of them. Of roughly 120,000 clones in the sample, roughly 80% were seen once. In germline, CDR1 is SGDLS, CDR2 YYNGEE. CDR3 size: 15 residues. Between the trimmed V and J ends, which lost 0 bases and 2 bases, there was a span of 11 bases. Concerning this clone: Its specificity is not known.

The genes are TRBV9 and TRBJ2-5, with D tentatively TRBD1 (6 bases). The sequence came from a male donor in good health and CMV-seronegative. Specimen: PBMCs. CDR3 protein: CASSVGQAEQETQYF. CDR3 in DNA: TGTGCCAGCAGCGTAGGACAGGCGGAACAAGAGACCCAGTACTTC. Together with reference TRBV9 and TRBJ2-5, the CDR3 gives the full variable domain: DSGVTQTPKHLITATGQRVTLRCSPRSGDLSVYWYQQSLDQGLQFLIQYYNGEERAKGNILERFSAQQFPDLHSELNLSSLELGDSALYFCASSVGQAEQETQYFGPGTRLLVL.